This paragraph reports one TCR beta chain. Its antigen remains unidentified. Autoimmune disease history or systemic immunosuppression led to patients being barred. The data belong to a study of OX40 agonist ivuxolimab in advanced cancers. The wider study: Three dose-escalation patients had partial responses: one with hepatocellular carcinoma and two with cutaneous melanoma.

The CDR3 is 17 residues long. Unmatched junction bases numbered 9, after V lost 7 bases and J lost 6 bases. Germline assignment: CDR1 WSHSY and CDR2 SAAADI. Measured with immunoSEQ multiplex PCR; TCRdb has only the in-frame clones, and not every one. Among around 94,000 clones, roughly 90% were seen once, and the ten largest hold around 3.4%. Study results and caveats: Antigen targets of the expanded peripheral T cells went undetermined.

The specimen comprised CD4+ or CD8+ T cells sorted from blood, sampled in a trial of the OX40 agonist ivuxolimab. This sequence was found in an adult with an advanced solid tumor such as melanoma, head and neck, liver or kidney cancer. The V gene is TRBV10-2, the J gene TRBJ2-1; 16 bases line up with TRBD2. CDR3 loop: CASKGLAGGARPNEQFF. DNA of the CDR3: TGCGCCAGCAAGGGACTAGCGGGGGGGGCCCGTCCCAATGAGCAGTTCTTC.